This entry concerns a single T cell receptor beta chain. The entry originates in a study of response to subunit inactivated influenza vaccine. The V and J ends lost 0 bases and 5 bases, in that order; junction bases with no gene match: 2. There are 15 residues in the CDR3. Germline V gene data show CDR1 as SGHAT and CDR2 as FQNNGV. In TCRdb, the RT-PCR reads were re-called with MiXCR into one record per CDR3 protein. Of about 780,000 distinct CDR3 sequences in the sample, less than 20% are singletons; the top ten hold approximately 11%. Sequenced material: PBMCs from blood, taken 5 days after vaccination. The J gene is TRBJ2-2, the V gene TRBV11-2; 8 bases match TRBD1. The TCR comes from a man in his forties or fifties who received an inactivated influenza vaccine. This CDR3 is CASSLDGQGTGELFF. CDR3 in DNA: TGTGCCAGCAGCTTAGACGGACAGGGAACCGGGGAGCTGTTTTTT.